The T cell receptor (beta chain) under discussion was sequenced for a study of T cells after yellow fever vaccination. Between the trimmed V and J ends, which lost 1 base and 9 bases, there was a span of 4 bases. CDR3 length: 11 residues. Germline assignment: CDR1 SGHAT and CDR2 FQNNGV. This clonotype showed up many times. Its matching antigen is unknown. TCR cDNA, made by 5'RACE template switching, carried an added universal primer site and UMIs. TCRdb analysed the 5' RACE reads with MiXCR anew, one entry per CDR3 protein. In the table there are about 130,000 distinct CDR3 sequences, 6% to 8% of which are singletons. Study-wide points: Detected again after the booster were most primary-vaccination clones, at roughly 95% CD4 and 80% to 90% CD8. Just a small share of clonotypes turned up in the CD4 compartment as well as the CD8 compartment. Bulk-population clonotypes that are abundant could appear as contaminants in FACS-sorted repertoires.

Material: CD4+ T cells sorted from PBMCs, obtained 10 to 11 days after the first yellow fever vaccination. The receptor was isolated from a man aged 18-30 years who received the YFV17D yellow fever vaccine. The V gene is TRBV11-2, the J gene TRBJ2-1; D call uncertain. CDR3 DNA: TGTGCCAGCAGCTTAGGGGGTGAGCAGTTCTTC. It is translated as CASSLGGEQFF.